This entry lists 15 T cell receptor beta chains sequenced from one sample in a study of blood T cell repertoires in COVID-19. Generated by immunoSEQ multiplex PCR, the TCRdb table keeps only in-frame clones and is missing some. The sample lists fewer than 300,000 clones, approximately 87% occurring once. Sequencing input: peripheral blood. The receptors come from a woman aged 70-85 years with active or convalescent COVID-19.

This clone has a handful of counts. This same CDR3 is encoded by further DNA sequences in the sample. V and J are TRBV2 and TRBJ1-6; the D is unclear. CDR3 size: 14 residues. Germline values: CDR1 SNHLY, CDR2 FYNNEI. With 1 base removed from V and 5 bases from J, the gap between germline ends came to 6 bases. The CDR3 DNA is TGTGCCAGCAGTGAAGTCGGAGATAATTCACCCCTCCACTTT. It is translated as CASSEVGDNSPLHF.

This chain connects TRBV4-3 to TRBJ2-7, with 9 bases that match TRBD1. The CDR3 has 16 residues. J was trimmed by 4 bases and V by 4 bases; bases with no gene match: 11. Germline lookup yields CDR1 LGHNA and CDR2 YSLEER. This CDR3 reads CASSLQGGTGIYEQYF. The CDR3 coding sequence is TGCGCCAGCAGCCTACAAGGCGGGACAGGGATATACGAGCAGTACTTC.

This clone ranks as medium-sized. CDR3 nucleotide sequence: TGCGCCAGCAGCCAGCGCACGGGGGGCCGCTCTGGAAACACCATATATTTT. This sequence encodes CASSQRTGGRSGNTIYF. J is TRBJ1-3 and V is TRBV4-3; possible D gene TRBD1, 6 bases. From germline, CDR1 is LGHNA and CDR2 YSLEER. V was trimmed by 3 bases and J by 0 bases, leaving 15 bases between them. This CDR3 is 17 amino acids long.

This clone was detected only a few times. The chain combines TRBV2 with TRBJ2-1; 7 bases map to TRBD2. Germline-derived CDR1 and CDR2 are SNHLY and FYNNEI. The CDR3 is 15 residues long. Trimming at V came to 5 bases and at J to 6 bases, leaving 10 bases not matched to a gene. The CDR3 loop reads CASSSGTKVGNEQFF. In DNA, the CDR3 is TGTGCCAGCAGTTCCGGGACTAAAGTGGGCAATGAGCAGTTCTTC.

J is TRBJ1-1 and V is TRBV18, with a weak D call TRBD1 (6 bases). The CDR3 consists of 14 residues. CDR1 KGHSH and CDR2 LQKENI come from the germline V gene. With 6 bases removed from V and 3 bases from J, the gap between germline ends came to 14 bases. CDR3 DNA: TGTGCCAGCTCCCAACGCCGGACAGACACTGAAGCTTTCTTT. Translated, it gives CASSQRRTDTEAFF.

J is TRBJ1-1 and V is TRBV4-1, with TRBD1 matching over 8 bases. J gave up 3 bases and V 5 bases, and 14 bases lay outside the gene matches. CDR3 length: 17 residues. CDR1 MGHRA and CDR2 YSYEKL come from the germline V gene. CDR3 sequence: CASSRYLVQGAYTEAFF. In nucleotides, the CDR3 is TGCGCCAGCAGCAGGTATCTTGTCCAGGGGGCATACACTGAAGCTTTCTTT.

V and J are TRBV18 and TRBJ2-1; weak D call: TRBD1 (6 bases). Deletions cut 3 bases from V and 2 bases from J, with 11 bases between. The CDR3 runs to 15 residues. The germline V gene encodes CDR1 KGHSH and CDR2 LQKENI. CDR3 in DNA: TGTGCCAGCTCACCCGCCCGGACAGCCTACAATGAGCAGTTCTTC. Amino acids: CASSPARTAYNEQFF.

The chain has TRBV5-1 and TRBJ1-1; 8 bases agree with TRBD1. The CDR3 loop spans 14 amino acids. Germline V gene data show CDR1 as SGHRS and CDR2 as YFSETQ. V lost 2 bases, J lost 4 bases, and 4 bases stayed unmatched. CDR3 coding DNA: TGCGCCAGCAGCTTACAGGGGGGTCCCACTGAAGCTTTCTTT. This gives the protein CASSLQGGPTEAFF.

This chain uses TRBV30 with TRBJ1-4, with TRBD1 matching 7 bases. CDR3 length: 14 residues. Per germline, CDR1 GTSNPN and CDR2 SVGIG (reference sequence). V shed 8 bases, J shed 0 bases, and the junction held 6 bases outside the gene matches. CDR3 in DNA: TGTGCCGGAACAGGGGTGCCAACTAATGAAAAACTGTTTTTT. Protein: CAGTGVPTNEKLFF.

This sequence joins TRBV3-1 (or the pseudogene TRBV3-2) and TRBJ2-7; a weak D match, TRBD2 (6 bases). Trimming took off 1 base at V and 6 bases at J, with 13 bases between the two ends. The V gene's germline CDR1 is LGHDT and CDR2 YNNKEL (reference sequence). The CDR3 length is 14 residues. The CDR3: CASSQAREVSEQYF. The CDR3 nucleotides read TGTGCCAGCAGCCAAGCCAGGGAGGTTAGCGAGCAGTACTTC.

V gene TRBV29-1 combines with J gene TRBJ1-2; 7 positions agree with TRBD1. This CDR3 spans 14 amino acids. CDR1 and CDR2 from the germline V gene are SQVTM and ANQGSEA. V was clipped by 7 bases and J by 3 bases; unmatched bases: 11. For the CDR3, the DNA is TGCAGCGGCCGACTGACAGGGACCGACTATGGCTACACCTTC. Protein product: CSGRLTGTDYGYTF.

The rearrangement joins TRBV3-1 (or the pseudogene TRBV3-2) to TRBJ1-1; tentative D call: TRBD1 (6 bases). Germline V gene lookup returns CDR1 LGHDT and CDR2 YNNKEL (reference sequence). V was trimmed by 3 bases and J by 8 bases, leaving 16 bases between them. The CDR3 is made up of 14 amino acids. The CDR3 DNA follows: TGTGCCAGCAGCCAGAACACAGGGAGATCCGAAGCTTTCTTT. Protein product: CASSQNTGRSEAFF.

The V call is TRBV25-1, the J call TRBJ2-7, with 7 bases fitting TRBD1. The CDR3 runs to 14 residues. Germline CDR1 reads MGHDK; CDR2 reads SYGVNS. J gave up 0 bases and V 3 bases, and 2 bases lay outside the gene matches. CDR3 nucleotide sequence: TGTGCCAGCAGTGACAGGGGGTCCTCCTACGAGCAGTACTTC. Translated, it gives CASSDRGSSYEQYF.

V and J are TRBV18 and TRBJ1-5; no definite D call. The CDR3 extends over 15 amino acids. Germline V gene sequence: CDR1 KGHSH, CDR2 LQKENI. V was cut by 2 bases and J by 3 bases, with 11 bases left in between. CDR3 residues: CASSPGYGVNQPQHF. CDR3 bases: TGTGCCAGCTCACCAGGATACGGGGTCAATCAGCCCCAGCATTTT.

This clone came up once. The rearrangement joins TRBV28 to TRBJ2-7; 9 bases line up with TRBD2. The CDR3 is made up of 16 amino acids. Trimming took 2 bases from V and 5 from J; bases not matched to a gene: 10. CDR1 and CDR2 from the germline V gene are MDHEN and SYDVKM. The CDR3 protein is CASSLMSLAGENEQYF. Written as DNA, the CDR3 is TGTGCCAGCAGTTTAATGTCACTAGCGGGTGAAAACGAGCAGTACTTC.